Following are 25 T cell receptor beta chains from one sample sequenced in a study of blood T cell repertoires in COVID-19. Only in-frame clones appear in the TCRdb table, and some are missing; sequencing was by immunoSEQ multiplex PCR. The sample has about 300,000 clones, roughly 84% seen once. The sequencing input was peripheral blood. The receptors come from a human donor with COVID-19, enrolled during active disease. The donor label of this sample is uncertain.

The rearrangement joins TRBV9 to TRBJ1-3; D gene uncertain. CDR3 length equals 13 residues. Trimming removed 3 bases at V and 4 bases at J, with 8 bases between. CDR1 SGDLS and CDR2 YYNGEE come from the germline V gene. As DNA, the CDR3 is TGTGCCAGCAGCGGCGGAGGGGGAAACACCATATATTTT. Its translation: CASSGGGGNTIYF.

This clone was seen more than once but under ten times. This chain joins TRBV24-1 and TRBJ2-3; 8 bases match TRBD1. Trimming at V came to 6 bases and at J to 2 bases, leaving 6 bases not matched to a gene. Germline V gene data show CDR1 as KGHDR and CDR2 as SFDVKD. The CDR3 covers 15 residues. DNA of the CDR3: TGTGCCACCAGTAATCAGGGGGCCCTCACAGATACGCAGTATTTT. This encodes CATSNQGALTDTQYF.

The chain has TRBV12-3 or TRBV12-4 and TRBJ2-2; D unresolved. V shed 2 bases and J shed 5 bases, with 6 bases lying between them. The CDR3 consists of 13 residues. The chain's CDR3 is CASSLSVTGELFF. The CDR3 DNA follows: TGTGCCAGCAGTTTAAGCGTAACCGGGGAGCTGTTTTTT.

This clone turned up a few times. J is TRBJ2-3 and V is TRBV24-1; 16 positions match TRBD2. V was pared by 10 bases and J by 10 bases, with 7 bases of the junction left unmatched. The CDR3 spans 14 residues. Germline CDR1 is KGHDR and CDR2 is SFDVKD. The CDR3 DNA follows: TGTGCCACTTCAACCGGGACTAGCGGGAGGGCGCAGTATTTT. Translation: CATSTGTSGRAQYF.

The V gene is TRBV29-1, the J gene TRBJ2-3; 8 bases agree with TRBD1. The CDR3 covers 13 residues. The germline CDR1 and CDR2 sequences are SQVTM and ANQGSEA. Trimming at V came to 7 bases and at J to 2 bases, leaving 5 bases not matched to a gene. In DNA form, the CDR3 reads TGCAGCGCACCAGGGGGCAACACAGATACGCAGTATTTT. Residues: CSAPGGNTDTQYF.

The rearrangement joins TRBV3-1 (or the pseudogene TRBV3-2) to TRBJ2-7, with D possibly TRBD1 on 6 matching bases. This CDR3 has 13 amino acids. V lost 4 bases and J 3 bases, leaving 10 bases between the germline ends. Germline lookup yields CDR1 LGHDT and CDR2 YNNKEL (reference sequence). The DNA for the CDR3 is TGTGCCAGCAGCCCAGGGGTGCGCTACGAGCAGTACTTC. Encoded protein: CASSPGVRYEQYF.

This clone was observed a handful of times. The chain joins TRBV7-9 to TRBJ1-5; D might be TRBD1 (6 bases). There are 13 residues in the CDR3. V lost 5 bases and J 2 bases, leaving 7 bases between the germline ends. Germline V gene data show CDR1 as SEHNR and CDR2 as FQNEAQ (reference sequence). DNA for the CDR3: TGTGCCAGCAGCCGACAGGGCAATCAGCCCCAGCATTTT. The encoded protein is CASSRQGNQPQHF.

V is TRBV18 and J is TRBJ2-5; 8 bases are a match to TRBD1. CDR3 length: 14 amino acids. Germline CDR1 is KGHSH and CDR2 is LQKENI. V gave up 4 bases and J gave up 4 bases; unmatched junction bases: 5. CDR3 coding DNA: TGTGCCAGCTCACAGACAGACAGGGGAGAGACCCAGTACTTC. Encoded protein: CASSQTDRGETQYF.

The chain is built from TRBV5-1 and TRBJ2-2; 8 bases fit TRBD1. Trimming took 6 bases from V and 5 from J; bases not matched to a gene: 6. In germline, CDR1 is SGHRS, CDR2 YFSETQ. The CDR3 is made up of 14 amino acids. CDR3 loop: CASMWTGSTGELFF. The DNA for the CDR3 is TGCGCCAGCATGTGGACAGGGTCGACCGGGGAGCTGTTTTTT.

The rearrangement uses TRBV27 and TRBJ2-1; TRBD2 agrees at 9 bases. The CDR3 extends over 18 amino acids. J gave up 7 bases and V 2 bases, and 15 bases lay outside the gene matches. Germline V gene lookup returns CDR1 MNHEY and CDR2 SMNVEV (reference sequence). The CDR3 DNA reads TGTGCCAGCAGTTTAAGGGTAGCGGGAGAGTCTACGGGTAATGAGCAGTTCTTC. It specifies CASSLRVAGESTGNEQFF.

This clone was found a few times. The chain has TRBV4-3 and TRBJ2-1, with 12 bases fitting TRBD2. V was pared by 4 bases and J by 13 bases, with 8 bases of the junction left unmatched. This CDR3 is built from 14 residues. The germline gives CDR1 LGHNA, CDR2 YSLEER. Here the CDR3 DNA reads TGCGCCAGCAGCCGGACTAGCGGGACAGCAGGACAGTTCTTC. It codes for CASSRTSGTAGQFF.

This chain connects TRBV5-3 to TRBJ1-6, with D unclear. TRBV5-3 is recorded as an ORF, its role being uncertain. V was cut by 0 bases and J by 4 bases, with 14 bases left in between. The CDR3 loop spans 17 amino acids. The CDR3 DNA is TGTGCCAGAAGCTTGGTGTATTGTGGCCCTTATAATTCACCCCTCCACTTT. Protein sequence: CARSLVYCGPYNSPLHF.

The chain uses TRBV30 and TRBJ2-7; TRBD1 agrees at 8 bases. Germline V lookup: CDR1 GTSNPN, CDR2 SVGIG (reference sequence). This CDR3 spans 13 amino acids. V shed 1 base, J shed 2 bases, and the junction held 1 base outside the gene matches. The DNA of the CDR3 is TGTGCCTGGAGTGGGACAGGGCCCTACGAGCAGTACTTC. It encodes CAWSGTGPYEQYF.

The V gene is TRBV5-5, the J gene TRBJ2-1, with D maybe TRBD2 (5 bases). Trimming left V 2 bases short and J 3 bases short, with 9 bases between. CDR1 is SGHKS and CDR2 is YYEKEE in the germline V gene (reference sequence). This CDR3 spans 14 amino acids. CDR3 region: CASSLADLYNEQFF. In DNA, the CDR3 is TGTGCCAGCAGCTTAGCGGACCTCTACAATGAGCAGTTCTTC.

V is TRBV14 and J is TRBJ1-1, with no clear D. V gave up 4 bases and J gave up 4 bases, with 13 bases separating them. Germline V gives CDR1 SGHDN, CDR2 FVKESK. The CDR3 totals 14 residues. CDR3 region: CASSPTREGTEAFF. The DNA for the CDR3 is TGTGCCAGCAGCCCTACTAGGGAGGGCACTGAAGCTTTCTTT.

The chain has TRBV28 and TRBJ2-1, with 10 bases matching TRBD2. This CDR3 comprises 14 residues. Germline-derived CDR1 and CDR2 are MDHEN and SYDVKM. The trim removed 9 bases at V and 8 bases at J, leaving 10 bases unmatched. In nucleotides, the CDR3 is TGTGCCAGTTTCGACACTAGCGGGACCCATGAGCAGTTCTTC. This translates into CASFDTSGTHEQFF.

This chain joins TRBV27 and TRBJ2-2; 10 bases fit TRBD1. V shed 6 bases and J 6 bases; nucleotides not matched to a gene: 7. The germline CDR1 and CDR2 sequences are MNHEY and SMNVEV (reference sequence). The CDR3 totals 15 residues. CDR3 DNA sequence: TGTGCCAGCAGGTTGGGGACAGGGGTATCCGGGGAGCTGTTTTTT. Translated: CASRLGTGVSGELFF.

J is TRBJ1-5 and V is TRBV7-6; D unclear. The CDR3 is 15 residues long. Germline V gene lookup returns CDR1 SGHVS and CDR2 FNYEAQ. The V end was cut by 1 base, the J end by 2 bases, with 9 bases between. Here the CDR3 reads CASSLGGIRNQPQHF. The CDR3 bases are TGTGCCAGCAGCTTAGGAGGGATCCGCAATCAGCCCCAGCATTTT.

This chain joins TRBV12-5 and TRBJ2-7, with 11 bases identical to TRBD2. Germline CDR1 reads LGHNT; CDR2 reads FRNRAP. V lost 6 bases to trimming and J lost 1 base; unmatched junction nucleotides: 8. CDR3 length: 16 residues. CDR3 in DNA: TGTGCTAGTGGCCCCGGACTAGCGGGCACTTCCTACGAGCAGTACTTC. Its translation is CASGPGLAGTSYEQYF.

The rearrangement uses TRBV5-4 and TRBJ1-4, with a tentative D call TRBD1 (5 bases). Germline loops: CDR1 SGHNT, CDR2 YYREEE (reference sequence). V shed 4 bases and J shed 8 bases, with 18 bases lying between them. This CDR3 comprises 15 residues. CDR3 sequence reads: CASSHAGEMEEKLFF. CDR3 DNA sequence: TGTGCCAGCAGCCATGCGGGGGAGATGGAGGAAAAACTGTTTTTT.

The V call is TRBV19, the J call TRBJ2-3; 10 bases are a match to TRBD2. This CDR3 has 16 amino acids. Germline V lookup: CDR1 LNHDA, CDR2 SQIVND (reference sequence). V was pared by 1 base and J by 7 bases, with 8 bases of the junction left unmatched. The CDR3 nucleotides read TGTGCCAGTAGTATAGCGTTAGCGGGAGGTTCGTATACGCAGTATTTT. Residues: CASSIALAGGSYTQYF.

The chain uses TRBV28 and TRBJ2-1; TRBD2 aligns across 7 bases. CDR1 MDHEN and CDR2 SYDVKM come from the germline V gene. V gave up 6 bases and J gave up 0 bases; unmatched junction bases: 14. CDR3 size: 18 residues. The CDR3 DNA follows: TGTGCCAGCAGGAAACTTCGGACCTGGGGGGGCTCCTACAATGAGCAGTTCTTC. Translation gives CASRKLRTWGGSYNEQFF.

This clone came up once. The chain recombines TRBV19 with TRBJ2-1; TRBD2 aligns across 9 bases. This CDR3 comprises 14 residues. V lost 7 bases and J lost 4; bases outside the gene matches: 5. CDR1 and CDR2 (germline): LNHDA, SQIVND (reference sequence). CDR3 coding DNA: TGTGCCAGTACCCTTAGCGGGAGATACAATGAGCAGTTCTTC. Translating it yields CASTLSGRYNEQFF. Full variable domain (outside the CDR3, taken from reference TRBV19 and TRBJ2-1): DGGITQSPKYLFRKEGQNVTLSCEQNLNHDAMYWYRQDPGQGLRLIYYSQIVNDFQKGDIAEGYSVSREKKESFPLTVTSAQKNPTAFYLCASTLSGRYNEQFFGPGTRLTVL.

V usage is TRBV11-2 and J usage is TRBJ2-2; TRBD1 is a possible D gene (5 bases). CDR1 is SGHAT and CDR2 is FQNNGV in the germline V gene. The CDR3 is 15 residues long. The ends were cut back, 0 bases at V and 1 base at J, with 6 bases in the middle. The CDR3 region has the DNA TGTGCCAGCAGCTTAGATCAGGGGAACACCGGGGAGCTGTTTTTT. It translates to CASSLDQGNTGELFF.

The sample holds a few counts of this clone. The CDR3 loop reads CASSPAGTGVPGELFF. CDR3 bases: TGTGCCAGCAGCCCCGCCGGGACAGGGGTTCCCGGGGAGCTGTTTTTT. The chain joins TRBV7-6 to TRBJ2-2, with 10 positions matching TRBD1. Germline CDR1 is SGHVS and CDR2 is FNYEAQ. This CDR3 region has 16 residues. V shed 5 bases and J 6 bases; nucleotides not matched to a gene: 9.